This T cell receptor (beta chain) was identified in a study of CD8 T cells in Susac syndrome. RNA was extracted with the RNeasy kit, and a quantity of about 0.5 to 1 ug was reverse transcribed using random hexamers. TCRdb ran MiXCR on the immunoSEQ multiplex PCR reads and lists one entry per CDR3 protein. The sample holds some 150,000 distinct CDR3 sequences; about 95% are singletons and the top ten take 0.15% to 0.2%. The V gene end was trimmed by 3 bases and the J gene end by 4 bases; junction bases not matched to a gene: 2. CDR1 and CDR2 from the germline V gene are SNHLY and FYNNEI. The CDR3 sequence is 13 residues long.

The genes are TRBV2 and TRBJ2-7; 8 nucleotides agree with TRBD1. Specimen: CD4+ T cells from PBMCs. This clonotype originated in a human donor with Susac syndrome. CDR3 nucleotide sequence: TGTGCCAGCAGTGAGGACAGGGTATACGAGCAGTACTTC. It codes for CASSEDRVYEQYF.